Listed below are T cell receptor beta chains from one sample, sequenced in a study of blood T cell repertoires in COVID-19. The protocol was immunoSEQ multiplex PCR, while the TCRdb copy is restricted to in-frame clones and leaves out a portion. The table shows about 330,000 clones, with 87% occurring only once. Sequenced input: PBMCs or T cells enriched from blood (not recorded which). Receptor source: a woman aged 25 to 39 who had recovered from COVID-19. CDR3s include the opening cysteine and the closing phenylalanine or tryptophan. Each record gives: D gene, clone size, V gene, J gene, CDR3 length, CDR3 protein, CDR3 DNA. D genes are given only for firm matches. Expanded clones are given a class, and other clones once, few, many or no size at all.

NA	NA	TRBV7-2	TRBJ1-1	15	CASSPGGFGVTEAFF	TGTGCCAGCAGCCCCGGGGGGTTCGGGGTCACTGAAGCTTTCTTT
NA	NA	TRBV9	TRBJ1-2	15	CASSVEPSANYGYTF	TGTGCCAGCAGCGTAGAACCATCAGCTAACTATGGCTACACCTTC
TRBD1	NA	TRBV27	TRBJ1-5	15	CASSLTGDSNQPQHF	TGTGCCAGCAGTTTAACAGGGGATAGCAATCAGCCCCAGCATTTT
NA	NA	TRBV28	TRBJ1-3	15	CASSSEPTPGNTIYF	TGTGCCAGCAGTTCCGAGCCCACCCCTGGAAACACCATATATTTT
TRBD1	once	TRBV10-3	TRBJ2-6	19	CAISEPKPGQRLGANVLTF	TGTGCCATCAGTGAGCCGAAACCGGGACAGCGGCTTGGGGCCAACGTCCTGACTTTC
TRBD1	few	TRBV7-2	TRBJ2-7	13	CASSLGGQYEQYF	TGTGCCAGCAGCTTAGGGGGACAGTACGAGCAGTACTTC
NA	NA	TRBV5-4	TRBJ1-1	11	CASSHQGEAFF	TGTGCCAGCAGCCACCAGGGTGAAGCTTTCTTT
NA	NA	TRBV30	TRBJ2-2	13	CAWSRDNTGELFF	TGTGCCTGGAGTCGGGATAACACCGGGGAGCTGTTTTTT
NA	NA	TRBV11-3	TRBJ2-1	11	CASSLAGEQFF	TGTGCCAGCAGCTTAGCAGGTGAGCAGTTCTTC
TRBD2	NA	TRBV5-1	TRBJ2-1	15	CASSLVGGSYNEQFF	TGCGCCAGCAGCTTGGTCGGGGGGAGTTACAATGAGCAGTTCTTC
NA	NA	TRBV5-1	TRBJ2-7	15	CASSLDGTSTYEQYF	TGCGCCAGCAGCCTGGACGGGACATCTACCTACGAGCAGTACTTC
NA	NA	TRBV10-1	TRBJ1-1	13	CASSESRYTEAFF	TGCGCCAGCAGTGAGTCGAGGTACACTGAAGCTTTCTTT
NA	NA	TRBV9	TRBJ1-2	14	CASSPRASTYGYTF	TGTGCCAGCAGCCCCAGGGCATCCACCTATGGCTACACCTTC
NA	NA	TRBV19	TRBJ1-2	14	CASSMVRRNYGYTF	TGTGCCAGTAGTATGGTGCGGAGAAACTATGGCTACACCTTC
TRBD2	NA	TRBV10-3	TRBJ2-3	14	CAISDPGLALTQYF	TGTGCCATCAGTGACCCCGGACTAGCCCTTACGCAGTATTTT
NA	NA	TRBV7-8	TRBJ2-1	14	CASSLLTGSPEQFF	TGTGCCAGCAGCCTTCTAACAGGGTCTCCTGAGCAGTTCTTC
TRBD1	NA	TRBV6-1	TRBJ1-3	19	CASSGFGPGQGARGNTIYF	TGTGCCAGCAGTGGGTTCGGACCGGGACAGGGGGCGAGGGGAAACACCATATATTTT
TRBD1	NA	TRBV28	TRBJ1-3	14	CASGTGGGGNTIYF	TGTGCCAGCGGAACAGGGGGTGGTGGAAACACCATATATTTT
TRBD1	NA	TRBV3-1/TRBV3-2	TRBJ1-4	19	CASSQPDRGRFIPNEKLFF	TGTGCCAGCAGCCAACCGGACAGGGGGCGTTTCATCCCTAATGAAAAACTGTTTTTT
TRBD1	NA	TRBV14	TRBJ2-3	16	CASSPRQGAQTDTQYF	TGTGCCAGCAGCCCCAGACAGGGGGCGCAGACAGATACGCAGTATTTT
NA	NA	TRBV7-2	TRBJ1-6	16	CASSLGGSSYNSPLHF	TGTGCCAGCAGCTTGGGGGGGAGCTCCTATAATTCACCCCTCCACTTT
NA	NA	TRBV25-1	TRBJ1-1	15	CASSAVGGMNTEAFF	TGTGCCAGCAGTGCCGTTGGGGGGATGAACACTGAAGCTTTCTTT
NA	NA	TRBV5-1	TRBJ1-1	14	CASSLAGGVTEAFF	TGCGCCAGCAGCTTGGCCGGGGGGGTGACTGAAGCTTTCTTT
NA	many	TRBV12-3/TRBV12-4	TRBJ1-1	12	CASSSLQGTAFF	TGTGCCAGCAGTTCCCTTCAGGGGACAGCTTTCTTT
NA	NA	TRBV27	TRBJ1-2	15	CASSPGTPKLYGYTF	TGTGCCAGCAGTCCGGGGACACCCAAACTCTATGGCTACACCTTC
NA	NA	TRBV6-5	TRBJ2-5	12	CASRSTSETQYF	TGTGCCAGCAGGTCGACTAGTGAGACCCAGTACTTC
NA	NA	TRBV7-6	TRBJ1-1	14	CASSPSTGPFGAFF	TGTGCCAGCAGCCCCAGTACAGGGCCCTTTGGGGCTTTCTTT
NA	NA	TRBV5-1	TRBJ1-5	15	CASSLTGEAYQPQHF	TGCGCCAGCAGCTTGACGGGGGAAGCGTACCAGCCCCAGCATTTT